This T cell receptor beta chain was identified in a study of T cell responses to AZD1222 COVID-19 vaccine. Overall study results and limits: Donors skewed white British and female; clonal diversity was possibly underestimated.

On this clone itself: Its specificity is not known.

Generated by immunoSEQ multiplex PCR, the TCRdb table keeps only in-frame clones and is missing some. The repertoire consists of about 150,000 clones, with 90% occurring once and the leading ten covering 1.5% to 2%. Here the sequenced sample was peripheral blood, taken on day 0 of AZD1222 vaccination. The clonotype was recovered from an adult in good health.

CDR3 in DNA: TGTGCCAGCAGTTACGATGATGTGGGGTATAATTCACCCCTCCACTTT. The encoded protein is CASSYDDVGYNSPLHF. The V call is TRBV6-2 or TRBV6-3, the J call TRBJ1-6; D ambiguous. The CDR3 is 16 amino acids. Trimming removed 2 bases at V and 4 bases at J, with 12 bases between. CDR1 and CDR2 (germline): MNHEY, SVGEGT.